These 12 T cell receptor beta chains came from one sample sequenced in a study of neurological immune-mediated disorders. Time point of the sample: technical triplicate 2. TCRdb used MiXCR to reprocess the 5' RACE reads, holding one entry per CDR3 protein. The data contain under 35,000 distinct CDR3 sequences, about an eighth of them singletons. Sequenced material: CD4+ T cells from blood. Receptors originate from a female donor with HTLV-1-associated myelopathy (HAM/TSP).

This clonotype was seen repeatedly, ten times or more. CDR3 in amino acids: CASSATRRGDTGELFF. CDR3 nucleotides: TGTGCCAGCAGTGCCACACGCCGCGGGGACACCGGGGAGCTGTTTTTT. This sequence joins TRBV7-2 and TRBJ2-2; tentatively, D is TRBD2 (6 bases). V shed 6 bases and J shed 3 bases, with 17 bases lying between them. Germline CDR1 is SGHTA and CDR2 is FQGNSA. CDR3 length: 16 residues.

Ten or more counts support this clonotype. V and J are TRBV5-1 and TRBJ2-3, with D uncertain. The CDR3 contains 16 residues. Germline V gives CDR1 SGHRS, CDR2 YFSETQ. Trimming took 0 bases from V and 7 from J, leaving 18 bases between them. CDR3 loop: CASSLELPEAGYTQYF. The DNA for the CDR3 is TGCGCCAGCAGCTTGGAACTACCAGAGGCCGGGTATACGCAGTATTTT. The full variable domain, its missing parts supplied by reference TRBV5-1 and TRBJ2-3, is KAGVTQTPRYLIKTRGQQVTLSCSPISGHRSVSWYQQTPGQGLQFLFEYFSETQRNKGNFPGRFSGRQFSNSRSEMNVSTLELGDSALYLCASSLELPEAGYTQYFGPGTRLTVL.

This clonotype was picked up many times. CDR3 region: CASSSPGQGARHIQYF. DNA of the CDR3: TGTGCCAGCAGCTCCCCGGGACAGGGGGCACGGCACATTCAGTACTTC. This chain connects TRBV7-2 to TRBJ2-4; 12 bases are a match to TRBD1. The CDR3 length is 16 residues. Trimming at V came to 4 bases and at J to 8 bases, leaving 9 bases not matched to a gene. The germline V gene has CDR1 SGHTA and CDR2 FQGNSA.

This clonotype was seen repeatedly, ten times or more. This rearrangement joins TRBV24-1 to TRBJ2-5; D might be TRBD1 or TRBD2, each matching 6 bases. The V gene's germline CDR1 is KGHDR and CDR2 SFDVKD. V was shortened by 2 bases and J by 3 bases, with 21 bases between the two germline ends. The CDR3 has 18 residues. The CDR3 DNA reads as TGTGCCACCAGTGATTCACTCTATGGGGGGCAGGGGAAAGAGACCCAGTACTTC. Translating it yields CATSDSLYGGQGKETQYF.

This clonotype was detected ten times or more. The chain links TRBV20-1 to TRBJ1-5, with 8 bases fitting TRBD1. Losses at the gene ends were 3 bases for V and 1 base for J; bases not matched to a gene: 2. The CDR3 totals 14 residues. Germline CDR1 reads DFQATT; CDR2 reads SNEGSKA (reference sequence). The CDR3 sequence is CSARDRVSNQPQHF. The CDR3 region has the DNA TGCAGTGCTAGGGACAGGGTCAGCAATCAGCCCCAGCATTTT.

This clonotype was recorded at least ten times. The chain uses TRBV5-1 and TRBJ2-7; 8 positions agree with TRBD2. Losses at the gene ends were 2 bases for V and 2 bases for J; bases not matched to a gene: 6. The CDR3 sequence is 15 residues long. Germline V lookup: CDR1 SGHRS, CDR2 YFSETQ. The DNA of the CDR3 is TGCGCCAGCAGCTTTAGTACGGGAGGGCCCTACGAGCAGTACTTC. Its translation: CASSFSTGGPYEQYF.

This clonotype was observed many times. The rearrangement links TRBV24-1 to TRBJ2-1; D gene uncertain. Trimming took 3 bases from V and 8 from J, leaving 16 bases between them. Germline assignment: CDR1 KGHDR and CDR2 SFDVKD. This CDR3 has 15 amino acids. The CDR3 region has the DNA TGTGCCACCAGTGATCCCCGATGGAGTTGGGATGAGCAGTTCTTC. Its protein is CATSDPRWSWDEQFF.

This chain joins TRBV5-1 and TRBJ1-2; D uncertain. Germline CDR1 is SGHRS and CDR2 is YFSETQ. The CDR3 sequence is 14 residues long. V gave up 0 bases and J gave up 14 bases, with 20 bases separating them. The CDR3 coding sequence is TGCGCCAGCAGCTTGGCCGTGGGCCCCATGGATGCTACCTTC. Amino acid sequence: CASSLAVGPMDATF.

In its sample, this clonotype was seen many times. This chain links TRBV5-6 with TRBJ2-1; 10 bases fit TRBD2. The CDR3 loop spans 15 amino acids. J lost 5 bases, V lost 4 bases, and 6 bases had no gene match. The germline CDR1 and CDR2 sequences are SGHDT and YYEEEE. For the CDR3, the DNA is TGTGCCAGCAGCCCAACTAGCGGGAACGACAATGAGCAGTTCTTC. Translated, it gives CASSPTSGNDNEQFF.

This clonotype was detected many times. CDR3 region: CSARDPRGLAGDPTDTQYF. The CDR3 nucleotides read TGCAGTGCTAGAGATCCCCGCGGTCTAGCGGGAGACCCAACAGATACGCAGTATTTT. V gene TRBV20-1 combines with J gene TRBJ2-3; TRBD2 matches 10 bases. Germline V gene lookup returns CDR1 DFQATT and CDR2 SNEGSKA (reference sequence). The ends lost 0 bases at V and 3 bases at J; junction bases unmatched: 15. The CDR3 is made up of 19 amino acids.

Concerning this clonotype: The junction departs from the called germline gene at one end, perhaps through a read error. The chain has TRBV20-1 and TRBJ2-7; 7 nucleotides match TRBD1. Germline V gives CDR1 DFQATT, CDR2 SNEGSKA (reference sequence). The CDR3 is 16 residues long. The CDR3 region is CSARVSRDSVVYDQYF. Written as DNA, the CDR3 is TGCAGTGCTAGAGTCTCTCGGGACAGTGTAGTCTACGATCAGTACTTC.

The rearrangement uses TRBV5-1 and TRBJ2-3; 10 bases are a match to TRBD1. The CDR3 has 16 residues. The junction had 6 bases not matched to a gene; V was cut back by 4 bases and J by 1 base. Germline V gives CDR1 SGHRS, CDR2 YFSETQ. CDR3 in amino acids: CASSNGGTGGTDTQYF. The DNA for the CDR3 is TGCGCCAGCAGCAATGGGGGGACAGGGGGCACAGATACGCAGTATTTT.